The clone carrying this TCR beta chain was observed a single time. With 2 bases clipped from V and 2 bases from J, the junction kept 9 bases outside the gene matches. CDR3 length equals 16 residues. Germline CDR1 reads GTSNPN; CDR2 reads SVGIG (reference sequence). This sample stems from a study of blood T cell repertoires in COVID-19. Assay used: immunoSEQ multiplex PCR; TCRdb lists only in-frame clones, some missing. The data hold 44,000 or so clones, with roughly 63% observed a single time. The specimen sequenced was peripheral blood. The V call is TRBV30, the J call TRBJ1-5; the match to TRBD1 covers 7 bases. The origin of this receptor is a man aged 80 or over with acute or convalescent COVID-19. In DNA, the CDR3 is TGTGCCTGGAGTATTCCAGGGACAGCCGGCAATCAGCCCCAGCATTTT. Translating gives CAWSIPGTAGNQPQHF.